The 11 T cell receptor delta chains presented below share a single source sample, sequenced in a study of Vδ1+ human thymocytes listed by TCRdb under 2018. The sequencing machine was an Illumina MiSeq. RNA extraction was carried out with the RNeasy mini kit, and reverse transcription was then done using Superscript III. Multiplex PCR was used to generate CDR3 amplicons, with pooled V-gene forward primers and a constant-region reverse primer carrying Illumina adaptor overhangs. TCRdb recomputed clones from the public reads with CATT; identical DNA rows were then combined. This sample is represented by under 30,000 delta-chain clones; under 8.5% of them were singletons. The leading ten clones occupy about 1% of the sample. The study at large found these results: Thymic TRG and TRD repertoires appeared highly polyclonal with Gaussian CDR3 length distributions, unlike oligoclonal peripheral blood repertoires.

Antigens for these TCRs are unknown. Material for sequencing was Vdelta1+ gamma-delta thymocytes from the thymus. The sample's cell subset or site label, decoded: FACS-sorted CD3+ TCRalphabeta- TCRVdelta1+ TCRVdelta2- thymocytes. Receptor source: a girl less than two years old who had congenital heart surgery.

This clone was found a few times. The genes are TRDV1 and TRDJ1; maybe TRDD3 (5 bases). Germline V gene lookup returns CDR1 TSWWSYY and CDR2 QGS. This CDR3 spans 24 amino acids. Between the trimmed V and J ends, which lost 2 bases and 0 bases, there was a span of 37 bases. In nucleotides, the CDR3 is TGTGCTCTTGGGGAAAAGCAAACTTACTTCGGATCTGGGAGTGTGCCCATCAACACCGATAAACTCATCTTT. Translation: CALGEKQTYFGSGSVPINTDKLIF.

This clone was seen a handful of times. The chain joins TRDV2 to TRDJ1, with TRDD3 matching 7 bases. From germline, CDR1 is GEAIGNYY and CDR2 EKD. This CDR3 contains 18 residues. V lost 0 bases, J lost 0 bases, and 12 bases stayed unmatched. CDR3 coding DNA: TGTGCCTGTGACACCGAAACGATCCAACTGGGGTACACCGATAAACTCATCTTT. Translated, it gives CACDTETIQLGYTDKLIF.

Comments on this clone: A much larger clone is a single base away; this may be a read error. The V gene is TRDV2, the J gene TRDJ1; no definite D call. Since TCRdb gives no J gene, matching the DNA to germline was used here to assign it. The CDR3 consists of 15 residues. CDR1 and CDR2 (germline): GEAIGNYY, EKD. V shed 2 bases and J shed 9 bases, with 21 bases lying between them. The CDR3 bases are TGTGCCTGTGACAAACAGGGTCATTGGTGGGTTGAACTCATCTTT. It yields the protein CACDKQGHWWVELIF.

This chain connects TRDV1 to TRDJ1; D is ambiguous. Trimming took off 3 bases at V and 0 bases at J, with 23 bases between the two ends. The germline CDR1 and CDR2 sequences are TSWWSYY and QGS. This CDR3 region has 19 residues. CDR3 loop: CALGDPRAGLLMNTDKLIF. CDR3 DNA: TGTGCTCTTGGGGACCCCAGGGCGGGGCTCCTCATGAACACCGATAAACTCATCTTT.

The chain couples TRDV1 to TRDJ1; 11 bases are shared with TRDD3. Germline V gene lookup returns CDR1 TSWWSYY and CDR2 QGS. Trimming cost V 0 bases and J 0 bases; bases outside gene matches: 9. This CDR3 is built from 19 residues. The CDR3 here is CALGELFPLGDKNTDKLIF. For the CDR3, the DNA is TGTGCTCTTGGGGAACTGTTCCCACTGGGGGATAAGAACACCGATAAACTCATCTTT.

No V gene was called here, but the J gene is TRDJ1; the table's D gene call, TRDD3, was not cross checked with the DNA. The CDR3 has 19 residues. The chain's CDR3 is CALGDSPLLLGYYEGKLIF. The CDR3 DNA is TGTGCTCTTGGGGACTCTCCCCTTCTGCTGGGATATTACGAGGGTAAACTCATCTTT.

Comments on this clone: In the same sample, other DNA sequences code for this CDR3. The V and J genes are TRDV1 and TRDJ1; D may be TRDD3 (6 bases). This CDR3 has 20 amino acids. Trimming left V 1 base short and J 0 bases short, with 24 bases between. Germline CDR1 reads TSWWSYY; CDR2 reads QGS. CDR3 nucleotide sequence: TGTGCTCTTGGGGAACAAATCCCACCCCCCCTGGGGAGCCACACCGATAAACTCATCTTT. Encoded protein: CALGEQIPPPLGSHTDKLIF.

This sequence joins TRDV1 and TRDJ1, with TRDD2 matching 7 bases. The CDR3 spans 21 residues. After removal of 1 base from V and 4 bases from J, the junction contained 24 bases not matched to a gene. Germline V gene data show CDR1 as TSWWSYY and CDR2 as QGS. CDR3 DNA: TGTGCTCTTGGGGAACCTGTTTCCTACGAACTACCTCCTTTCCGATACGATAAACTCATCTTT. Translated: CALGEPVSYELPPFRYDKLIF.

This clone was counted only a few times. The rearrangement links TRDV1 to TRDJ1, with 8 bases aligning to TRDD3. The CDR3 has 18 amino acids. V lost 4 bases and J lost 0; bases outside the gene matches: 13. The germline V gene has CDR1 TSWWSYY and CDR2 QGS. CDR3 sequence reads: CALGGLEVLGDYTDKLIF. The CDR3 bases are TGTGCTCTTGGGGGACTAGAGGTTCTGGGGGACTACACCGATAAACTCATCTTT.

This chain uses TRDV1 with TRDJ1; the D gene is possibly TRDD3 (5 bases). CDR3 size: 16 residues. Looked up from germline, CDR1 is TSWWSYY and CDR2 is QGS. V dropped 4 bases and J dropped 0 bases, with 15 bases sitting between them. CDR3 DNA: TGTGCTCTTGGGGCCCCCGGGCGGGGACACACCGATAAACTCATCTTT. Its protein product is CALGAPGRGHTDKLIF.

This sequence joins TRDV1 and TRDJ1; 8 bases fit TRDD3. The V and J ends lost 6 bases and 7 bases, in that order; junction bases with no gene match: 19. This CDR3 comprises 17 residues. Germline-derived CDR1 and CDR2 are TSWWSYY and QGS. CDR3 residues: CALGLRAGIQKETKLIF. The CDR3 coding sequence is TGTGCTCTTGGTCTCCGCGCGGGGATACAAAAGGAGACTAAACTCATCTTT.